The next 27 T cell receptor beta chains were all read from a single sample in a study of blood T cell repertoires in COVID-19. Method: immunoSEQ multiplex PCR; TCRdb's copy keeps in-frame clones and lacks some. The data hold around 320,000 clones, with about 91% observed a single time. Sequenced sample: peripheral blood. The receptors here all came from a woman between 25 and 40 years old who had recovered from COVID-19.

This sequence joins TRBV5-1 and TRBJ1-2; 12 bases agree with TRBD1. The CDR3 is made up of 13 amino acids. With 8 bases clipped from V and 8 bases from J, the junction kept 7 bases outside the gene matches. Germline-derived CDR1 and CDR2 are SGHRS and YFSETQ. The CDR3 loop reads CASGLGTGGGYTF. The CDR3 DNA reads TGCGCCAGTGGTCTCGGGACAGGGGGCGGCTACACCTTC.

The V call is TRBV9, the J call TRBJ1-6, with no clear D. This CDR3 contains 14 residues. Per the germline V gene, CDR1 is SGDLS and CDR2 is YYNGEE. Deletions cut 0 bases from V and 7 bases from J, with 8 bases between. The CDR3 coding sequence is TGTGCCAGCAGCGTAGGAGCCCTGAATTCACCCCTCCACTTT. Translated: CASSVGALNSPLHF.

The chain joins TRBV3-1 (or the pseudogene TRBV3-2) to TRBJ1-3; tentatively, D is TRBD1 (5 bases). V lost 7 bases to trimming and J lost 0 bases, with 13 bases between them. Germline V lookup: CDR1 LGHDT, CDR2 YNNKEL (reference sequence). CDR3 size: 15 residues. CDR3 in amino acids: CASTPTAGSGNTIYF. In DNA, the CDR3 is TGTGCCAGCACACCGACAGCCGGCTCTGGAAACACCATATATTTT.

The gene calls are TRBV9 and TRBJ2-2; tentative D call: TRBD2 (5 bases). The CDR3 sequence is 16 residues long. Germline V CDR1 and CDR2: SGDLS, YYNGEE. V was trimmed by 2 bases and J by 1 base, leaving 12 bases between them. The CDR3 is CASSVSGHMNTGELFF. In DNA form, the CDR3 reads TGTGCCAGCAGCGTCAGCGGTCACATGAACACCGGGGAGCTGTTTTTT. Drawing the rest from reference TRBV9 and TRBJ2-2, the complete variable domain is DSGVTQTPKHLITATGQRVTLRCSPRSGDLSVYWYQQSLDQGLQFLIQYYNGEERAKGNILERFSAQQFPDLHSELNLSSLELGDSALYFCASSVSGHMNTGELFFGEGSRLTVL.

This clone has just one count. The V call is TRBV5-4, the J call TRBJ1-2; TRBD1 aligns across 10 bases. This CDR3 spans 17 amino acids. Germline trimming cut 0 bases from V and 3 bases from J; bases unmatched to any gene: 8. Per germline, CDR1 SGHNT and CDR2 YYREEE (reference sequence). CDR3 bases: TGTGCCAGCAGCTTGGCCGGAGGGACAGGGGTGTACTATGGCTACACCTTC. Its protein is CASSLAGGTGVYYGYTF.

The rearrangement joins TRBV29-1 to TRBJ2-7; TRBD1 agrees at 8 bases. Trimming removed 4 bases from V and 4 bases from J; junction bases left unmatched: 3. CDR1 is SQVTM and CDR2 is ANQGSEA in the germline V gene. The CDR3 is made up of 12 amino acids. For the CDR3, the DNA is TGCAGCGTTGGACAGGGGATATACGAGCAGTACTTC. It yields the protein CSVGQGIYEQYF.

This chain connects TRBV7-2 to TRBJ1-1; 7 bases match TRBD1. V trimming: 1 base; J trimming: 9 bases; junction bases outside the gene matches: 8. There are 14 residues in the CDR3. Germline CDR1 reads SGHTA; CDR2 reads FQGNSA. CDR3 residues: CASSLDVRQGKAFF. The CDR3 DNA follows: TGTGCCAGCAGCTTAGATGTTAGACAGGGAAAAGCTTTCTTT.

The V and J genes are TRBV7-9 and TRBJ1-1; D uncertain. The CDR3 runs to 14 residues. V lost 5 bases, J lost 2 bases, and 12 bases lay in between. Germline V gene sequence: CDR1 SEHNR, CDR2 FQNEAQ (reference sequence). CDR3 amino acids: CASSLKSLNTEAFF. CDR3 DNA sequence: TGTGCCAGCAGCCTCAAGAGTCTTAACACTGAAGCTTTCTTT.

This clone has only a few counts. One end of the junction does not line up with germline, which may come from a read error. CDR3 nucleotide sequence: TGTGCCAGCAGTTCTCCCCGGCAGTGGAGCAATAAGCCCCAGCATTTT. Protein product: CASSSPRQWSNKPQHF. The chain links TRBV28 to TRBJ1-5; no definite D call. The germline CDR1 and CDR2 sequences are MDHEN and SYDVKM. The CDR3 covers 16 residues.

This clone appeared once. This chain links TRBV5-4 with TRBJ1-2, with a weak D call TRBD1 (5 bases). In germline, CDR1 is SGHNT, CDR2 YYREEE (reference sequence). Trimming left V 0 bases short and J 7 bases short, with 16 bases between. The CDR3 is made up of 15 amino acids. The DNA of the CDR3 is TGTGCCAGCAGCTTGGGGAGGGACCACACTAGTGGCTACACCTTC. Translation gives CASSLGRDHTSGYTF.

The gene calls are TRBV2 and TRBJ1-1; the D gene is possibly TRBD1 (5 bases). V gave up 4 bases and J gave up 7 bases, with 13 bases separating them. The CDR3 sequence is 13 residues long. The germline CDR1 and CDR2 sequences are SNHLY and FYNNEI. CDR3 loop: CASSGRGGGEAFF. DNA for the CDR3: TGTGCCAGCAGTGGGCGGGGCGGGGGTGAAGCTTTCTTT.

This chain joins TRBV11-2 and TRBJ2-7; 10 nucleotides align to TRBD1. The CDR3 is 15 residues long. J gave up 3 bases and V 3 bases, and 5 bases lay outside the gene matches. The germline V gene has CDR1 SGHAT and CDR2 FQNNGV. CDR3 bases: TGTGCCAGCAGCTTGGGACAGGGGATGGGCTACGAGCAGTACTTC. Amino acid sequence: CASSLGQGMGYEQYF.

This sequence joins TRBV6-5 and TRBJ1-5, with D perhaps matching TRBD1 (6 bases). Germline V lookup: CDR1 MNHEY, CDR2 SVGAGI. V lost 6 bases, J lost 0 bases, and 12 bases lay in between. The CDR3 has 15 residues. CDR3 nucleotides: TGTGCCAGCAGAGGGACATTTTATAGCAATCAGCCCCAGCATTTT. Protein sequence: CASRGTFYSNQPQHF.

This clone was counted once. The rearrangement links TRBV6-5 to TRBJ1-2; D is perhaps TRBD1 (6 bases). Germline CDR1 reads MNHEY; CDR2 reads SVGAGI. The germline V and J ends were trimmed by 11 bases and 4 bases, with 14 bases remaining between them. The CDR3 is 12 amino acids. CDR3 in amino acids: CASGNRAYGYTF. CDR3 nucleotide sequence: TGTGCCTCTGGGAACAGGGCCTATGGCTACACCTTC.

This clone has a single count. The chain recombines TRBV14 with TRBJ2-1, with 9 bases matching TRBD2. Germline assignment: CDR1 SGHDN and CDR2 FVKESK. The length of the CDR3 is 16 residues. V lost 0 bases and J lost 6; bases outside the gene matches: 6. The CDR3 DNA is TGTGCCAGCAGCCAAGACAGGACTAGCGTGGTCAATGAGCAGTTCTTC. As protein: CASSQDRTSVVNEQFF.

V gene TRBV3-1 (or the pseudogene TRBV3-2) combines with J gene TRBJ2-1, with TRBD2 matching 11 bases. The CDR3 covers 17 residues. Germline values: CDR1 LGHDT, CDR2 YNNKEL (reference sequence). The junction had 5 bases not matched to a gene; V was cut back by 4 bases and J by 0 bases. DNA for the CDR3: TGTGCCAGCAGCCCAGGACTAGCGGGTTACTCCTACAATGAGCAGTTCTTC. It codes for CASSPGLAGYSYNEQFF.

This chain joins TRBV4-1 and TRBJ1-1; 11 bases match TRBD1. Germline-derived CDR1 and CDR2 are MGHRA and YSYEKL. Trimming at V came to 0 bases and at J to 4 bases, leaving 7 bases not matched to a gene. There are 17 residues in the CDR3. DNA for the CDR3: TGCGCCAGCAGCCAAGAGAGGGGACAGGGGGTGATCACTGAAGCTTTCTTT. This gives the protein CASSQERGQGVITEAFF.

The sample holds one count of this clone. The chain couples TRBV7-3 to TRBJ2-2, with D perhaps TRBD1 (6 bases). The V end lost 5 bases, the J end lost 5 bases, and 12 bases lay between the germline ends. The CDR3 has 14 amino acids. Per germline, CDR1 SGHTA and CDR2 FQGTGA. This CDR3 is CASSPPGATGELFF. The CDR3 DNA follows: TGTGCCAGCAGCCCACCAGGGGCGACCGGGGAGCTGTTTTTT.

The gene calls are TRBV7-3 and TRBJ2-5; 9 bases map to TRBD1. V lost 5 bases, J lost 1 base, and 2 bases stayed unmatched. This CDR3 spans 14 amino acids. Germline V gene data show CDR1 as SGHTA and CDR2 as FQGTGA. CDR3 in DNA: TGTGCCAGCAGCCCGGGACAGGGCCAAGAGACCCAGTACTTC. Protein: CASSPGQGQETQYF. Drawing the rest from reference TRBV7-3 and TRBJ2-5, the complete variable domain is GAGVSQTPSNKVTEKGKYVELRCDPISGHTALYWYRQSLGQGPEFLIYFQGTGAADDSGLPNDRFFAVRPEGSVSTLKIQRTERGDSAVYLCASSPGQGQETQYFGPGTRLLVL.

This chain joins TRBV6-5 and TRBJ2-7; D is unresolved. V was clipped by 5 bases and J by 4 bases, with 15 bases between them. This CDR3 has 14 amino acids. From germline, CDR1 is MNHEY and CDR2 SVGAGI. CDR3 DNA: TGTGCCAGCAGTACACCCACGAGAGGATACGAGCAGTACTTC. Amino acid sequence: CASSTPTRGYEQYF.

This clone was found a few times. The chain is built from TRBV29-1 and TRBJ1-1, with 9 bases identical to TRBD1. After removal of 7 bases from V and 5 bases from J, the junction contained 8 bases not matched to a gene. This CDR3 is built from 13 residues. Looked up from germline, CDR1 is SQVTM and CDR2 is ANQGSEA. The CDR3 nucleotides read TGCAGCGGTGGACAGGGGTGGGGAACTGAAGCTTTCTTT. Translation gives CSGGQGWGTEAFF.

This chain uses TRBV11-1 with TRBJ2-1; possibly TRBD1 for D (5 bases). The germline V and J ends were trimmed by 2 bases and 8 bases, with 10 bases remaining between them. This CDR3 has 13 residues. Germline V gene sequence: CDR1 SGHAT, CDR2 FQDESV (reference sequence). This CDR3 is CASSLTRDDEQFF. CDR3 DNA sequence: TGTGCCAGCAGCTTAACCAGGGATGATGAGCAGTTCTTC.

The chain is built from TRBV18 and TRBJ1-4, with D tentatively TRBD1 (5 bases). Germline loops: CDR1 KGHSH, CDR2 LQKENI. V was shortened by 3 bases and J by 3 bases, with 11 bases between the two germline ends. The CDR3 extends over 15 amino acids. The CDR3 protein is CASSPQGLSNEKLFF. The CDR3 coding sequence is TGTGCCAGCTCACCTCAGGGTTTGTCTAATGAAAAACTGTTTTTT.

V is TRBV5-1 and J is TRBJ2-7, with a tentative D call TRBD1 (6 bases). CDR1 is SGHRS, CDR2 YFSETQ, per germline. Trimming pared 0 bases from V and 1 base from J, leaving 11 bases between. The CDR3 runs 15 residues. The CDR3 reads CASSLGQVRSYEQYF. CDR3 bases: TGCGCCAGCAGCTTGGGACAGGTTCGATCCTACGAGCAGTACTTC.

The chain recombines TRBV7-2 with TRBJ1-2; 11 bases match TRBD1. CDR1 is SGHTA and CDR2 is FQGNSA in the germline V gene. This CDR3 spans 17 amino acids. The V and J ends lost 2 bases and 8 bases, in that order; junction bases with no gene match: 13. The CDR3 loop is CASSLLFNRDRGGGYTF. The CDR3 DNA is TGTGCCAGCAGCTTACTCTTTAACCGGGACAGGGGGGGAGGCTACACCTTC.

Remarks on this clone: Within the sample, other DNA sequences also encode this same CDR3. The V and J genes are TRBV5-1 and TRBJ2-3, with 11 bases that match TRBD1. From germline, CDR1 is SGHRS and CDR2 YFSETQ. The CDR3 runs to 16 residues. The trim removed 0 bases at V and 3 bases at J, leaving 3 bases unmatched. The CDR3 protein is CASSLVGTGGTDTQYF. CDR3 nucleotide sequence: TGCGCCAGCAGCTTGGTTGGGACAGGGGGTACAGATACGCAGTATTTT.

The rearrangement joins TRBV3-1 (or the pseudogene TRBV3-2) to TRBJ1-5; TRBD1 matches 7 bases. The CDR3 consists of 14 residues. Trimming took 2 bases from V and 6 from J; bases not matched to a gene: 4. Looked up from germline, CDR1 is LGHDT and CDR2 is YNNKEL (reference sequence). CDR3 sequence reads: CASSQTGVSQPQHF. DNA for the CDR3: TGTGCCAGCAGCCAAACAGGGGTTAGTCAGCCCCAGCATTTT.